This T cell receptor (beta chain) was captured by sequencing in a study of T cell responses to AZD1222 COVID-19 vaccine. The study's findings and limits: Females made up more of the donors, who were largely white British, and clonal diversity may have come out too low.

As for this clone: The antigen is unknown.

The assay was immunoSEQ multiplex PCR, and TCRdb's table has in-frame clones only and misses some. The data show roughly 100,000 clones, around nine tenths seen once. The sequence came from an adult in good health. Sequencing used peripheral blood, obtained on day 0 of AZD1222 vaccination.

The CDR3 nucleotides read TGTGCCAGCTCACCTCTAGGGGGCGATGGCTACACCTTC. It codes for CASSPLGGDGYTF. The V and J genes are TRBV18 and TRBJ1-2; 7 bases map to TRBD1. The CDR3 length is 13 residues. Germline CDR1 and CDR2: KGHSH and LQKENI. V shed 3 bases and J 6 bases; nucleotides not matched to a gene: 4.